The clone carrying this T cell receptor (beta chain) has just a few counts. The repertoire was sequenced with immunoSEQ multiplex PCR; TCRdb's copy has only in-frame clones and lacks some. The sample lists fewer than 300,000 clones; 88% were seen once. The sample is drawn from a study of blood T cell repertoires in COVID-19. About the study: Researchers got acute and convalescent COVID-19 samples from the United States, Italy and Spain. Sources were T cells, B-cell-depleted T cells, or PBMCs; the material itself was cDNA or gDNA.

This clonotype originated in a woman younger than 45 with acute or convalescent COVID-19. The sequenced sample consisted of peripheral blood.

As DNA, the CDR3 is TGTGCCAGTCACCTCGTCGGGTCGAGGGCTAATGAAAAACTGTTTTTT. Encoded protein: CASHLVGSRANEKLFF. V is TRBV19 and J is TRBJ1-4; D remains ambiguous. V was clipped by 8 bases and J by 3 bases, with 19 bases between them. CDR3 length: 16 residues. Germline CDR1 and CDR2: LNHDA and SQIVND (reference sequence).